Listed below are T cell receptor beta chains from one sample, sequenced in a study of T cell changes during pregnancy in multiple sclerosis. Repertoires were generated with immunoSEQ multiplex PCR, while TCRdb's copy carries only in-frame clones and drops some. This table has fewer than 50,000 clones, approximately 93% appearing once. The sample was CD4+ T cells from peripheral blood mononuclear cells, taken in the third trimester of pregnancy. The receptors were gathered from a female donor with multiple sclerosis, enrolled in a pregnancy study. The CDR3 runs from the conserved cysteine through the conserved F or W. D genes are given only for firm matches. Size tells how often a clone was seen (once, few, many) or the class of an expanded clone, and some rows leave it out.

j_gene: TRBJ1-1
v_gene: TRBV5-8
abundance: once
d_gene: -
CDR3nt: TGTGCCAGCAGCCGCGGAGGGGGGGTGAACACTGAAGCTTTCTTT
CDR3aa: CASSRGGGVNTEAFF

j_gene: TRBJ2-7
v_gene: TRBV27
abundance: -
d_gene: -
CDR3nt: TGTGCCAGCAGTCCAAACAGCGGTGGCGAGCAGTACTTC
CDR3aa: CASSPNSGGEQYF

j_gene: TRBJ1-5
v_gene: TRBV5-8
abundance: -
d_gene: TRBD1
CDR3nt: TGTGCCAGCAGCTTGGTACAGGTGAAGACAGGGCGTCAGCCCCAGCATTTT
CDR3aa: CASSLVQVKTGRQPQHF

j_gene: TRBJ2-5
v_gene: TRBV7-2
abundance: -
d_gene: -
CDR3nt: TGTGCCAGCAGCTTTCGAGACCAAGAGACCCAGTACTTC
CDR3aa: CASSFRDQETQYF

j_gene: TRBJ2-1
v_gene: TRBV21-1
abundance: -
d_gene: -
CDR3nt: TGTGCCAGCAGCAAACAAACTAACCACAGGGGCGATGAGCAGTTCTTC
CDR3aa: CASSKQTNHRGDEQFF

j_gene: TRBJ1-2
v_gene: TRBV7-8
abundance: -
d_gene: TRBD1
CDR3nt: TGTGCCAGACAGGGGGACCTCTATGGCTACACCTTC
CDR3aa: CARQGDLYGYTF

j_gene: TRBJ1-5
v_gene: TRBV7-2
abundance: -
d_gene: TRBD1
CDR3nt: TGTGCCAGCAGCCCACAGGGGGCGGCAAGTCAGCCCCAGCATTTT
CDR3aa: CASSPQGAASQPQHF

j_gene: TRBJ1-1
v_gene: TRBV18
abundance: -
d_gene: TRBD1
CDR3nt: TGTGCCAGCTCACCGGACAGGGGATGGACCACTGAAGCTTTCTTT
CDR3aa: CASSPDRGWTTEAFF

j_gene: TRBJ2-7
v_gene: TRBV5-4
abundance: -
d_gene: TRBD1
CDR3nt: TGTGCCAGCAGCAGGACAGGGGGCATAACCCACGAGCAGTACTTC
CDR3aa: CASSRTGGITHEQYF

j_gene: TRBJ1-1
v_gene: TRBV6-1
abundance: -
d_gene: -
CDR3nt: TGTGCCAGCATCTCCGTGAACACTGAAGCTTTCTTT
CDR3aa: CASISVNTEAFF

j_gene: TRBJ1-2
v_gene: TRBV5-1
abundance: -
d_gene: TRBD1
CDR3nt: TGCGCCAGCGCCCCGGGACAGGGGTTTGGTGGCTACACCTTC
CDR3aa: CASAPGQGFGGYTF

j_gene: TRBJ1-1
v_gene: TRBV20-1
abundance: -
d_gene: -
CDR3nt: TGCAGTGCTGCGGGAGCAGGAGGAGCTTTCTTT
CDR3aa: CSAAGAGGAFF

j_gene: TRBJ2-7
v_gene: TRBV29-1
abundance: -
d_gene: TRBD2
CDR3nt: TGCAGCGTTTTCGTCCGGGGCGGGAGGGACTACGAGCAGTACTTC
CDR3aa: CSVFVRGGRDYEQYF

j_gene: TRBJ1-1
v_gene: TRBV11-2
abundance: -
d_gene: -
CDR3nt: TGTGCCAGCAACCAGGGGTGGGAGAACACTGAAGCTTTCTTT
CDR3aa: CASNQGWENTEAFF

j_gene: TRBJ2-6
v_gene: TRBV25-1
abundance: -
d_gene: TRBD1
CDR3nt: TGTGACGACGGGACAGGGCCCTCTGGGGCCAACGTCCTGACTTTC
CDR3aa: CDDGTGPSGANVLTF

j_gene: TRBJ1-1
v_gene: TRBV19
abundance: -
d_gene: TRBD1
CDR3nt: TGTGCCAGTAGTGTTGACAGGGACACTGAAGCTTTCTTT
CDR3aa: CASSVDRDTEAFF

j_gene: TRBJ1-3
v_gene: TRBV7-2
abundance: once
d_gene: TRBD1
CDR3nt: TGTGCCAGCAGCTGGGGACAGTCCTCTGGAAACACCATATATTTT
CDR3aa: CASSWGQSSGNTIYF

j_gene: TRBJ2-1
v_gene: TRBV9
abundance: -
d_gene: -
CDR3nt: TGTGCCAGCAGCGTAGCGGGTAGCGGCAGCGTCAATGAGCAGTTCTTC
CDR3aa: CASSVAGSGSVNEQFF

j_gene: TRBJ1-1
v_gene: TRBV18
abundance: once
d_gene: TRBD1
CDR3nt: TGTGCCAGCTCACCCTCGACAGGGAAGAAAGCTTTCTTT
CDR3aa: CASSPSTGKKAFF

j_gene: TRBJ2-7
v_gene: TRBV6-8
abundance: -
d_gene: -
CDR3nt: TGTGCCAGCAGTTACTCGATACCCCTCCGCCGGGACATCTACGAGCAGTACTTC
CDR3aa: CASSYSIPLRRDIYEQYF

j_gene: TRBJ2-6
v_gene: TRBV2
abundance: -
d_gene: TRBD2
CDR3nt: TGTGCCAGCATTCCTCCGGGACTAGCGGCCCTCTCTGGGGCCAACGTCCTGACTTTC
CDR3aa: CASIPPGLAALSGANVLTF

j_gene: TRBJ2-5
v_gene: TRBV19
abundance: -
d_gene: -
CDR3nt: TGTGCCAGTAGTATTCGGGCCGCTTCGGGAGACCAGTACTTC
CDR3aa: CASSIRAASGDQYF

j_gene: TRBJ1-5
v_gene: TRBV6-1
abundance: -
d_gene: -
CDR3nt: TGTGCCAGCAGTGAGGGAGGGCCGGGGCAGCCCCAGCATTTT
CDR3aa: CASSEGGPGQPQHF

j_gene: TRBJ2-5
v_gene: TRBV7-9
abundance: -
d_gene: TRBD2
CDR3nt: TGTGCCAGCAGCCCGTGGGGTGGGACTAGCGGTCGTCAAGAGACCCAGTACTTC
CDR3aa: CASSPWGGTSGRQETQYF

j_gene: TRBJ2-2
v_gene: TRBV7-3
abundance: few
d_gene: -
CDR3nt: TGTGCCAGCCGAGCGGGGAACACCGGGGAGCTGTTTTTT
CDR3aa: CASRAGNTGELFF

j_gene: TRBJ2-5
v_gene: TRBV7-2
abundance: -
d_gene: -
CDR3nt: TGTGCCAGCAGCTTAGGGGGGCCCCAAGAGACCCAGTACTTC
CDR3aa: CASSLGGPQETQYF

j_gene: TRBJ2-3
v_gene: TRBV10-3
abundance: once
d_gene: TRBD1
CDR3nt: TGTGCCATCAAGGGACAGGGGACAGATACGCAGTATTTT
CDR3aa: CAIKGQGTDTQYF

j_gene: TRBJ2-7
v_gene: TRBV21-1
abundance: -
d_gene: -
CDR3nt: TGTGCCAGCAGCAAAGGTGGGGAGATGTCCTACGAGCAGTACTTC
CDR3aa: CASSKGGEMSYEQYF

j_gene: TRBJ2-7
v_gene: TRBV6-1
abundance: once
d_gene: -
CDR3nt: TGTGCCAGCAGGGGGGGGCAGGGCTGGTACGAGCAGTACTTC
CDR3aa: CASRGGQGWYEQYF

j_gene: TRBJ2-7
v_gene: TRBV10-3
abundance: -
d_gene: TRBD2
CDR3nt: TGTGCCATCAGTGGTGACGGGGGGGCCGGAGAGCAGTACTTC
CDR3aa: CAISGDGGAGEQYF

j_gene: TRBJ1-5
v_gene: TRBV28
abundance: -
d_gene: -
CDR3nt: TGTGCCAGCAGTTCCGGACAGACACTCAATCAGCCCCAGCATTTT
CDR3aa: CASSSGQTLNQPQHF

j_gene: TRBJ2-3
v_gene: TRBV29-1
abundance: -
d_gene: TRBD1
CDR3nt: TGCAGCACCAGGGACAGACGCACAGATACGCAGTATTTT
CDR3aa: CSTRDRRTDTQYF

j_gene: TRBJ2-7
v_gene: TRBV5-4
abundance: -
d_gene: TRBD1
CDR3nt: TGTGCCAGCAGCTTTGGGACAGGGGGAAACTACGAGCAGTACTTC
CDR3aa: CASSFGTGGNYEQYF

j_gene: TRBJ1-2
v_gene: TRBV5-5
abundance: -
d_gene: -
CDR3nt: TGTGCCAGCAGCTTGTCCGTAATGGGGCTGAGAGATGGCTACACCTTC
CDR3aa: CASSLSVMGLRDGYTF

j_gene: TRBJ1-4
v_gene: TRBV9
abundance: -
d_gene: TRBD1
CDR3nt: TGTGCCAGCAGCGTAGACAGGGGAACTAATGAAAAACTGTTTTTT
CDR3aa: CASSVDRGTNEKLFF

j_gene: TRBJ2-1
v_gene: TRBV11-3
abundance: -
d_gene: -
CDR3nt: TGTGCCAGCAGCTTAGAAGGGGGCTCCTACAATGAGCAGTTCTTC
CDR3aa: CASSLEGGSYNEQFF

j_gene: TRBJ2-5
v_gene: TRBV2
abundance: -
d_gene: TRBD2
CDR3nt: TGTGCCAGCAGCGGGGGGACCCAAGAGACCCAGTACTTC
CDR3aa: CASSGGTQETQYF

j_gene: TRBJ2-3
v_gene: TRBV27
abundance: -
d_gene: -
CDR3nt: TGTGCCAGCTGTGGGAGTAAAACAGATACGCAGTATTTT
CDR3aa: CASCGSKTDTQYF

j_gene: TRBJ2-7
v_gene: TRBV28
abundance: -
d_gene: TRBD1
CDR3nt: TGTGCCAGCAGTTTGGGTACAACAGGGGCGCTCTACGAGCAGTACTTC
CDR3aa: CASSLGTTGALYEQYF

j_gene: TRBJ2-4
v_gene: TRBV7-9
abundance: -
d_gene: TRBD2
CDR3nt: TGTGCCAGCAGCTTAGCCGGGTCTAGCGGGGGGAAAAACATTCAGTACTTC
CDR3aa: CASSLAGSSGGKNIQYF

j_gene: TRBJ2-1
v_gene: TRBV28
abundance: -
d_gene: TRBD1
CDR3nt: TGTGCCAGCAGTGTGTTGGGGACAGGGGATGAGCAGTTCTTC
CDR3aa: CASSVLGTGDEQFF

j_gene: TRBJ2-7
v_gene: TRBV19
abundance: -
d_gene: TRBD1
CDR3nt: TGTGCCAGTAGTATTTCATCGGGACAGGGGGTTTGGGAGCAGTACTTC
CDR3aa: CASSISSGQGVWEQYF

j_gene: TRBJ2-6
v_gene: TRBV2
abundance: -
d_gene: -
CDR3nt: TGTGCCAGCAGATTGACTTCTGGGGCCAACGTCCTGACTTTC
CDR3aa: CASRLTSGANVLTF

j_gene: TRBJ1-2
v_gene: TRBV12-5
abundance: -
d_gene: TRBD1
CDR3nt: TGTGCTAGTGCCCAGGACAGGGGGGGCTATGGCTACACCTTC
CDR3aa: CASAQDRGGYGYTF

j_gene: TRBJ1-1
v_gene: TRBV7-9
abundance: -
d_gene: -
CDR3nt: TGTGCCAGCAGCTTAGGGCTTGAGGGTGGGAACACTGAAGCTTTCTTT
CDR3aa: CASSLGLEGGNTEAFF

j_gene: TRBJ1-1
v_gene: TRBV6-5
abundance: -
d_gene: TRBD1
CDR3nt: TGTGCCAGCAGTTCCGACAGGGGGCCATTCTCTGAAGCTTTCTTT
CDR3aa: CASSSDRGPFSEAFF

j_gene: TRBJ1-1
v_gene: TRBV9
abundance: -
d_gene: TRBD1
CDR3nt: TGTGCCAGCAGCGGCGGACAGGGGCGATGGGACACTGAAGCTTTCTTT
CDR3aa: CASSGGQGRWDTEAFF

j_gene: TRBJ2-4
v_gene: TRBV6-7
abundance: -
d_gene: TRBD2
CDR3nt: TGTGCCAGCAGCTGGGGGACTAGCGGGAGAGAAGGAAACATTCAGTACTTC
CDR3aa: CASSWGTSGREGNIQYF

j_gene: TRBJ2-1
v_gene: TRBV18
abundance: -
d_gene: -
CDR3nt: TGTGCCAGCTCACCAGCAGGGGCCTCAAATGAGCAGTTCTTC
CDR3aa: CASSPAGASNEQFF

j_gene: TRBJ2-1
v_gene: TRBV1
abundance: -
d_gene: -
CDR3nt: TGCACCAGTCCCGGGGCTAGCGGGAGCAATGAGCAGTTCTTC
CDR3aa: CTSPGASGSNEQFF

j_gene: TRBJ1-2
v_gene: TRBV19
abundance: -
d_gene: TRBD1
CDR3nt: TGTGCCACCGAGGACAGGGGCAACTATGGCTACACCTTC
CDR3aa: CATEDRGNYGYTF

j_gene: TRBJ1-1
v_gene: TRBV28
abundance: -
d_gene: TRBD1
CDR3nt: TGTGCCGGCAGGGGGGGATTGAACACTGAAGCTTTCTTT
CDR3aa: CAGRGGLNTEAFF

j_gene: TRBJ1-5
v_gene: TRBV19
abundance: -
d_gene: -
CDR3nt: TGTGCCAGTAGTATGAACAGAGACGTTAGCAATCAGCCCCAGCATTTT
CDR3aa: CASSMNRDVSNQPQHF

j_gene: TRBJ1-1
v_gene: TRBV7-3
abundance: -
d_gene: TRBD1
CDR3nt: TGTGCCAGCAGCACATTAATCCAACGGTTCAAACAGGGGCGGAACACTGAAGCTTTCTTT
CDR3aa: CASSTLIQRFKQGRNTEAFF

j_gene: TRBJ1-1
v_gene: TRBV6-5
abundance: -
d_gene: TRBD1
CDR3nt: TGTGCCAGCAGTCGAGGGGGCCTCATGAACACTGAAGCTTTCTTT
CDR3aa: CASSRGGLMNTEAFF

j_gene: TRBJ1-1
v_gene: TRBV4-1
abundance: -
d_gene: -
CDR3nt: TGCGCCAGCAGCCAGCTGACAGATAACACTGAAGCTTTCTTT
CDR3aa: CASSQLTDNTEAFF

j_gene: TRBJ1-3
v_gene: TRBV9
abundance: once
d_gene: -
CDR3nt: TGTGCCAGCAGCGCACAGGCCAGCTCTGGAAACACCATATATTTT
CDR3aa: CASSAQASSGNTIYF